This TCR beta chain was recorded in a study of control samples from healthy donors and cancer patients. Generated by immunoSEQ multiplex PCR, the TCRdb table keeps only in-frame clones and is missing some. The sample includes approximately 97,000 clones, roughly 89% of them seen just once. V dropped 5 bases and J dropped 5 bases, with 16 bases sitting between them. CDR3 length equals 15 residues. Germline V gene data show CDR1 as MNHEY and CDR2 as SVGEGT. The TCR sequence derives from a human donor in good health. The donor label of this sample is uncertain. The gene calls are TRBV6-2 or TRBV6-3 and TRBJ2-4; possible D gene TRBD1, 7 bases. Input material: blood. CDR3 in DNA: TGTGCCAGCAGTCCCCGCGGCAGGGGGGAAAACATTCAGTACTTC. Protein product: CASSPRGRGENIQYF.